Below are 6 T cell receptor beta chains sequenced from a single sample in a study of cytotoxic CD8 clonotypes in ibrutinib-treated CLL. The repertoire was sequenced with immunoSEQ multiplex PCR; TCRdb's copy has only in-frame clones and lacks some. The data show more than 11,000 clones, roughly 76% seen once. The sequences come from PBMCs, collected before ibrutinib treatment. These receptors came from a human donor with chronic lymphocytic leukemia.

This chain links TRBV10-2 with TRBJ2-1; D is possibly TRBD2 (6 bases). Germline V lookup: CDR1 WSHSY, CDR2 SAAADI. V was trimmed by 6 bases and J by 9 bases, leaving 15 bases between them. This CDR3 is built from 13 residues. CDR3 DNA sequence: TGCGCCAGCAGGGGGTCTCGACTAGGTGAGCAGTTCTTC. Amino acids: CASRGSRLGEQFF.

The rearrangement joins TRBV12-5 to TRBJ2-2, with TRBD2 as a possible D gene (6 bases). Germline V gene data show CDR1 as LGHNT and CDR2 as FRNRAP. The CDR3 covers 17 residues. The ends were cut back, 2 bases at V and 6 bases at J, with 19 bases in the middle. Here the CDR3 reads CASGLFRERSGPGELFF. Here the CDR3 DNA reads TGTGCTAGTGGTTTGTTCCGGGAGAGGAGTGGGCCCGGGGAGCTGTTTTTT.

CDR3 loop: CASSLGATNYGYTF. The CDR3 nucleotides are TGTGCCAGCAGTTTGGGTGCCACGAACTATGGCTACACCTTC. J is TRBJ1-2 and V is TRBV28; D remains unclear. The V gene lost 3 bases and the J gene lost 2 bases, with 10 bases spanning the gap. The CDR3 runs to 14 residues. Germline assignment: CDR1 MDHEN and CDR2 SYDVKM.

The chain combines TRBV28 with TRBJ2-5; a weak D match, TRBD2 (7 bases). The CDR3 loop spans 15 amino acids. Germline loops: CDR1 MDHEN, CDR2 SYDVKM. The V end lost 7 bases, the J end lost 4 bases, and 19 bases lay between the germline ends. The CDR3, as DNA: TGTGCCAGCACCTTAGGCGGAGGGGGGGCAGAGACCCAGTACTTC. The encoded protein is CASTLGGGGAETQYF.

The rearrangement links TRBV29-1 to TRBJ2-5; D may correspond to TRBD1 or TRBD2 (5 bases each). The CDR3 length is 12 residues. V lost 7 bases and J lost 3, with 12 bases in between. CDR1 and CDR2 (germline): SQVTM, ANQGSEA. The CDR3 loop is CSARDGKETQYF. DNA for the CDR3: TGCAGCGCCAGGGACGGAAAAGAGACCCAGTACTTC. Variable domain in full (rest from reference TRBV29-1 and TRBJ2-5): SAVISQKPSRDICQRGTSLTIQCQVDSQVTMMFWYRQQPGQSLTLIATANQGSEATYESGFVIDKFPISRPNLTFSTLTVSNMSPEDSSIYLCSARDGKETQYFGPGTRLLVL.

This rearrangement joins TRBV9 to TRBJ2-3; a weak D match, TRBD2 (7 bases). The CDR3 is made up of 16 amino acids. Trimming removed 0 bases at V and 9 bases at J, with 20 bases between. In germline, CDR1 is SGDLS, CDR2 YYNGEE. In DNA, the CDR3 is TGTGCCAGCAGCGTAGCGGAGGGGGGGCCTTGGTCCACGCAGTATTTT. This codes for CASSVAEGGPWSTQYF.